This T cell receptor beta chain originates from a study of blood T cell repertoires in COVID-19. About the study: Sites across the United States, Italy and Spain contributed samples from acute and convalescent COVID-19. PBMCs, B-cell-depleted T cells, or T cells were the source of the cDNA or gDNA that made up the material.

In the source study's methods: Estimation of nucleated cell counts relied on the amplification of reference gene primers. Produced via immunoSEQ multiplex PCR; TCRdb's table is partial and in-frame only. D and trimming come from the DNA, and the V and J calls and clone size come from that table. The sample lists roughly 49,000 clones; approximately 89% were seen once. Per germline, CDR1 SGHDN and CDR2 FVKESK. V was clipped by 1 base and J by 8 bases; unmatched bases: 7. The CDR3 covers 14 residues. Sequenced material: peripheral blood. V usage is TRBV14 and J usage is TRBJ1-2, with TRBD1 matching over 7 bases. The TCR sequence derives from a man aged 55 to 70 with active COVID-19. The CDR3: CASSQVSRTGGYTF. The CDR3 bases are TGTGCCAGCAGCCAAGTTTCCAGGACAGGAGGCTACACCTTC. Full variable domain (missing parts from reference TRBV14 and TRBJ1-2): EAGVTQFPSHSVIEKGQTVTLRCDPISGHDNLYWYRRVMGKEIKFLLHFVKESKQDESGMPNNRFLAERTGGTYSTLKVQPAELEDSGVYFCASSQVSRTGGYTFGSGTRLTVV.